Presented here are 24 T cell receptor beta chains from one specimen sequenced in a study of response to subunit inactivated influenza vaccine. TCRdb re-analysed the RT-PCR reads in MiXCR, keeping a single row per CDR3 protein. The sample has fewer than 700,000 distinct CDR3 sequences; 10% to 15% are singletons. The sequencing here drew on PBMCs from blood, taken roughly 48 days after vaccination. Receptors were obtained from a man aged 45 to 65 who received an inactivated influenza vaccine.

This clonotype was observed at least ten times. The gene calls are TRBV12-3 or TRBV12-4 and TRBJ1-1; D unresolved. V was clipped by 0 bases and J by 4 bases, with 9 bases between them. This CDR3 contains 14 residues. The CDR3 bases are TGTGCCAGCAGTTTAGCGGGGAAGGGCACTGAAGCTTTCTTT. Its translation: CASSLAGKGTEAFF.

This clonotype was seen more than once but under ten times. V is TRBV11-1 and J is TRBJ2-1, with D perhaps matching TRBD2 (6 bases). The CDR3 consists of 12 residues. V shed 5 bases and J shed 10 bases, with 12 bases lying between them. Germline V gene lookup returns CDR1 SGHAT and CDR2 FQDESV (reference sequence). The CDR3 loop reads CASSVYLAEQFF. CDR3 in DNA: TGTGCCAGCAGCGTTTATCTAGCGGAGCAGTTCTTC.

The chain carries TRBV5-5 and TRBJ2-2, with 9 bases matching TRBD2. The germline V gene encodes CDR1 SGHKS and CDR2 YYEKEE (reference sequence). V lost 5 bases and J lost 5; bases outside the gene matches: 7. CDR3 length: 15 residues. The CDR3 loop is CASRRIAGETGELFF. CDR3 coding DNA: TGTGCCAGCAGGCGAATAGCGGGAGAAACCGGGGAGCTGTTTTTT.

This chain joins TRBV12-3 or TRBV12-4 and TRBJ2-7; D gene uncertain. Trimming shortened V by 10 bases and J by 0 bases, and 16 bases separated the two germline ends. CDR3 length: 14 residues. CDR3 amino acids: CATTQQWGSYEQYF. CDR3 bases: TGTGCCACCACCCAGCAGTGGGGCTCCTACGAGCAGTACTTC.

This clonotype was recorded at least ten times. This chain connects TRBV3-1 to TRBJ2-7, with 9 nucleotides matching TRBD2. The length of the CDR3 is 18 residues. CDR1 LGHDT and CDR2 YNNKEL come from the germline V gene (reference sequence). Trimming cost V 2 bases and J 0 bases; bases outside gene matches: 11. CDR3 sequence reads: CASSQRTRLAASSYEQYF. The DNA for the CDR3 is TGTGCCAGCAGCCAAAGAACGAGACTAGCGGCTAGCTCCTACGAGCAGTACTTC.

V gene TRBV29-1 combines with J gene TRBJ2-1, with D uncertain. The CDR3 is made up of 11 amino acids. The V and J ends lost 0 bases and 10 bases respectively, with 7 bases between them. The germline CDR1 and CDR2 sequences are SQVTM and ANQGSEA. CDR3 amino acids: CSVEESLEQFF. CDR3 bases: TGCAGCGTTGAAGAGTCGCTGGAGCAGTTCTTC.

The gene calls are TRBV6-2 or TRBV6-3 and TRBJ2-1; the D gene could be TRBD1 or TRBD2 (5 bases each). This CDR3 contains 16 residues. V gave up 6 bases and J gave up 2 bases, with 17 bases separating them. Per germline, CDR1 MNHEY and CDR2 SVGEGT. CDR3 nucleotide sequence: TGTGCCAGCAGACGGGCCGGGACGGCAACCTACAATGAGCAGTTCTTC. This sequence encodes CASRRAGTATYNEQFF.

This chain joins TRBV12-3 or TRBV12-4 and TRBJ2-1; 13 nucleotides match TRBD2. The CDR3 has 18 amino acids. The CDR3 region has the DNA TGTACCTGCAGTTTACCCGGACTAGCGGGGGACTCCTACAATGAGCAGTTCTTC. It encodes CTCSLPGLAGDSYNEQFF.

This clonotype came up a few times. V usage is TRBV11-3 and J usage is TRBJ2-1; weak D call: TRBD2 (6 bases). The germline gives CDR1 SGHNT, CDR2 YENEEA. The CDR3 covers 12 residues. The V and J ends lost 3 bases and 9 bases respectively, with 9 bases between them. The CDR3 coding sequence is TGTGCCAGCAGCTTTGGGGGGACTGAGCAGTTCTTC. Its translation is CASSFGGTEQFF.

This sequence joins TRBV7-2 and TRBJ2-3; the match to TRBD2 covers 13 bases. The junction had 11 bases not matched to a gene; V was cut back by 5 bases and J by 6 bases. This CDR3 comprises 17 residues. Germline V gene sequence: CDR1 SGHTA, CDR2 FQGNSA. The CDR3 region is CASSPGLAGTRRDTQYF. CDR3 nucleotide sequence: TGTGCCAGCAGCCCGGGACTAGCGGGGACTCGTCGCGATACGCAGTATTTT.

In its sample, this clonotype was seen a few times. The CDR3 coding sequence is TGCAGTGCTAGGAGGACAGAGCAAGAGACCCAGTACTTC. Its translation: CSARRTEQETQYF. The chain uses TRBV20-1 and TRBJ2-5; the D gene is possibly TRBD1 (6 bases). Trimming cost V 3 bases and J 2 bases, with 10 bases left between them. CDR3 length equals 13 residues. The germline V gene has CDR1 DFQATT and CDR2 SNEGSKA (reference sequence).

This clonotype was seen a few times. J is TRBJ2-2 and V is TRBV6-2 or TRBV6-3, with D uncertain. This CDR3 is built from 14 residues. V lost 2 bases, J lost 7 bases, and 11 bases lay in between. The germline CDR1 and CDR2 sequences are MNHEY and SVGEGT. The CDR3 DNA follows: TGTGCCAGCAGTTACCTCCTTCTAGACGGGGAGCTGTTTTTT. Protein: CASSYLLLDGELFF.

As for this clonotype: A junction boundary mismatches the germline segment, possibly from a read error. The rearrangement uses TRBV6-2 or TRBV6-3 and TRBJ2-1; possibly TRBD1 or TRBD2 for D (5 bases each). This CDR3 region has 19 residues. CDR1 MNHEY and CDR2 SVGEGT come from the germline V gene. Here the CDR3 DNA reads TGTGCCAGCAGTTACCGTGTCAGGAATAGGGACCTTTCCTTCAATGAGCAGTTCTTC. It specifies CASSYRVRNRDLSFNEQFF.

This chain uses TRBV11-2 with TRBJ2-2, with 9 bases matching TRBD1. This CDR3 comprises 15 residues. V gave up 5 bases and J gave up 4 bases; unmatched junction bases: 5. In germline, CDR1 is SGHAT, CDR2 FQNNGV. CDR3 amino acids: CASSTTGGVTGELFF. As DNA, the CDR3 is TGTGCCAGCAGCACGACAGGGGGAGTCACCGGGGAGCTGTTTTTT.

The table lists this clonotype with many counts. The chain uses TRBV29-1 and TRBJ2-3; the D gene could be TRBD1 or TRBD2 (5 bases each). Germline CDR1 SQVTM, CDR2 ANQGSEA. V shed 2 bases and J shed 0 bases, with 15 bases lying between them. There are 16 residues in the CDR3. The CDR3 spells CSVESGRDLSTDTQYF. CDR3 nucleotide sequence: TGCAGCGTTGAATCTGGACGGGACCTTAGCACAGATACGCAGTATTTT.

This clonotype was observed a handful of times. The J gene is TRBJ2-1, the V gene TRBV27, with TRBD2 identical over 9 bases. This CDR3 contains 17 residues. Germline V gene sequence: CDR1 MNHEY, CDR2 SMNVEV (reference sequence). J was trimmed by 9 bases and V by 2 bases; bases with no gene match: 14. The chain's CDR3 is CASSLRAAGGPPGEQFF. The CDR3, as DNA: TGTGCCAGCAGTTTAAGGGCGGCGGGAGGGCCCCCTGGTGAGCAGTTCTTC.

This sequence joins TRBV10-3 and TRBJ2-3, with 10 bases that match TRBD2. The CDR3 contains 15 residues. Germline CDR1 is ENHRY and CDR2 is SYGVKD. V lost 4 bases, J lost 5 bases, and 6 bases stayed unmatched. The CDR3 DNA follows: TGTGCCATCAGTGCCTTAGCGGGAGGTGGAGATACGCAGTATTTT. This codes for CAISALAGGGDTQYF.

This clonotype has a handful of counts. The chain carries TRBV4-3 and TRBJ2-7; TRBD1 might be the D (5 bases). The germline V and J ends were trimmed by 2 bases and 0 bases, with 17 bases remaining between them. Per the germline V gene, CDR1 is LGHNA and CDR2 is YSLEER. This CDR3 is built from 17 residues. The CDR3 here is CASSQIEGAAASYEQYF. In DNA form, the CDR3 reads TGCGCCAGCAGCCAAATCGAAGGGGCAGCAGCCTCCTACGAGCAGTACTTC.

In the case of this clonotype: One end of the junction varies from germline; a read error may be responsible. V and J are TRBV6-2 or TRBV6-3 and TRBJ2-1; TRBD2 aligns across 8 bases. Germline values: CDR1 MNHEY, CDR2 SVGEGT. The CDR3 length is 14 residues. CDR3 bases: TGTGCCAGCAGTTACAGGGTAGCGGGAAATGTGCAGTTCTTC. It encodes CASSYRVAGNVQFF.

This clonotype was observed a few times. The rearrangement joins TRBV20-1 to TRBJ1-5, with 7 bases aligning to TRBD1. J lost 2 bases, V lost 7 bases, and 5 bases had no gene match. Germline V gives CDR1 DFQATT, CDR2 SNEGSKA (reference sequence). CDR3 length: 13 amino acids. The CDR3 protein is CSGKGQGNQPQHF. CDR3 nucleotide sequence: TGCAGTGGGAAAGGACAGGGCAATCAGCCCCAGCATTTT.

This clonotype turned up a few times. The rearrangement links TRBV5-1 to TRBJ1-3; 8 nucleotides line up with TRBD1. There are 15 residues in the CDR3. Germline-derived CDR1 and CDR2 are SGHRS and YFSETQ. The J segment lost 2 bases and the V segment lost 3 bases, leaving 4 bases of the junction unmatched. CDR3: CASSSTGAAGNTIYF. The CDR3 region has the DNA TGCGCCAGCAGCTCGACAGGGGCAGCTGGAAACACCATATATTTT.

This clonotype appeared a few times. The chain links TRBV10-3 to TRBJ1-5, with no clear D. Germline V gene data show CDR1 as ENHRY and CDR2 as SYGVKD. The CDR3 totals 13 residues. V was clipped by 4 bases and J by 1 base, with 5 bases between them. In DNA form, the CDR3 reads TGTGCCATCAGTGTGGACAGCAATCAGCCCCAGCATTTT. The encoded protein is CAISVDSNQPQHF.

The table lists this clonotype with a few counts. The chain combines TRBV29-1 with TRBJ1-2; D might be TRBD1 (6 bases). CDR3 size: 12 residues. CDR1 is SQVTM, CDR2 ANQGSEA, per germline. V was clipped by 4 bases and J by 5 bases, with 11 bases between them. CDR3 residues: CSVVAGVYGYTF. CDR3 bases: TGCAGCGTTGTGGCAGGGGTGTATGGCTACACCTTC.

The chain employs TRBV29-1 and TRBJ2-7; D is possibly TRBD1 (6 bases). Germline V gene lookup returns CDR1 SQVTM and CDR2 ANQGSEA. The CDR3 runs 11 residues. The V end was cut by 3 bases, the J end by 4 bases, with 7 bases between. CDR3 in amino acids: CSVEGQYEQYF. CDR3 DNA sequence: TGCAGCGTTGAGGGACAATACGAGCAGTACTTC.